One T cell receptor (beta chain) is described in this entry. This entry comes from a study of CD8+CD57+ T cells in acquired aplastic anemia. Genomic DNA constituted the template upon which TCR beta VDJ and CDR3 profiling was performed. TCRdb ran MiXCR on the reads and lists one entry per CDR3 protein. This sample has around 180,000 distinct CDR3 sequences, with under 75% found just once. V was pared by 5 bases and J by 2 bases, with 16 bases between. Germline CDR1 SEHNR, CDR2 FQNEAQ (reference sequence). The CDR3 totals 15 residues. The sequence was obtained from a human donor in good health. V usage is TRBV7-9 and J usage is TRBJ2-7; a possible D gene is TRBD2 (5 bases). Sample: sorted CD4+, CD8+, or CD8+CD57+ T cells (not recorded which) from PBMCs. This CDR3 reads CASSPRRPGAYEQYF. In DNA, the CDR3 is TGTGCCAGCAGCCCACGCCGACCCGGGGCCTACGAGCAGTACTTC. Together with reference TRBV7-9 and TRBJ2-7, the CDR3 gives the full variable domain: DTGVSQNPRHKITKRGQNVTFRCDPISEHNRLYWYRQTLGQGPEFLTYFQNEAQLEKSRLLSDRFSAERPKGSFSTLEIQRTEQGDSAMYLCASSPRRPGAYEQYFGPGTRLTVT.